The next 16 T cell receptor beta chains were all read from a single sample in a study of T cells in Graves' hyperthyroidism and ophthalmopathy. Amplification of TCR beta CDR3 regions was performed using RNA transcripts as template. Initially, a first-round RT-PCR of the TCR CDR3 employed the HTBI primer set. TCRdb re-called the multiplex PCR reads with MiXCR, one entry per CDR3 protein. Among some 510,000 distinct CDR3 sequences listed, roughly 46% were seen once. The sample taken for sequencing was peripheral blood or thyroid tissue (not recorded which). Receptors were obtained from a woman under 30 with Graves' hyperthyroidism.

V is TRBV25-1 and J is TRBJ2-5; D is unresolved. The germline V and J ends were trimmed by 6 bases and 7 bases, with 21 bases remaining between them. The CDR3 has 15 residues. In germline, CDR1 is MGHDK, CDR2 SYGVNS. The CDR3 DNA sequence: TGTGCCAGCAGCCAAGATGGGTCCAGCGTTGGGACCCAGTACTTC. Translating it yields CASSQDGSSVGTQYF. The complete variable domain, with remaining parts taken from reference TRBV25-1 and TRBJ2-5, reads EADIYQTPRYLVIGTGKKITLECSQTMGHDKMYWYQQDPGMELHLIHYSYGVNSTEKGDLSSESTVSRIRTEHFPLTLESARPSHTSQYLCASSQDGSSVGTQYFGPGTRLLVL.

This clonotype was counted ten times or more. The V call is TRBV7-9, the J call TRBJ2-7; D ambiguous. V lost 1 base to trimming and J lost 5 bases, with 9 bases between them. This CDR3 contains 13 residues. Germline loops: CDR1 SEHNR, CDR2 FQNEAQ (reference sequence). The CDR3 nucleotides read TGTGCCAGCAGCTTAGTGGTACAGAACGAGCAGTACTTC. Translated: CASSLVVQNEQYF.

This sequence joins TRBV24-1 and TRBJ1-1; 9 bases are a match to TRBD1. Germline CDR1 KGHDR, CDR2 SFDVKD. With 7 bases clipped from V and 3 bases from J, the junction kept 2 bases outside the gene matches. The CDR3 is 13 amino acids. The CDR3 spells CATRDRGDTEAFF. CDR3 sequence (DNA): TGTGCCACCAGGGACAGGGGTGACACTGAAGCTTTCTTT.

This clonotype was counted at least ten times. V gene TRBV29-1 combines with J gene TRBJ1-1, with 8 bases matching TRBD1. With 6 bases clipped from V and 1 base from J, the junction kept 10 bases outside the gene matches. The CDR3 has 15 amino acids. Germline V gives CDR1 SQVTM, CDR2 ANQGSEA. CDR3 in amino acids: CSVEGQVPRNTEAFF. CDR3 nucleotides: TGCAGCGTCGAGGGACAGGTCCCGAGGAACACTGAAGCTTTCTTT.

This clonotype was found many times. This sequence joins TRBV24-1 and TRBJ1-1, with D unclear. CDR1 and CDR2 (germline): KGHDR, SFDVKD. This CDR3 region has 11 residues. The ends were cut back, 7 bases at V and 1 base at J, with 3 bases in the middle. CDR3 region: CATRSNTEAFF. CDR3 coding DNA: TGTGCCACCAGATCGAACACTGAAGCTTTCTTT.

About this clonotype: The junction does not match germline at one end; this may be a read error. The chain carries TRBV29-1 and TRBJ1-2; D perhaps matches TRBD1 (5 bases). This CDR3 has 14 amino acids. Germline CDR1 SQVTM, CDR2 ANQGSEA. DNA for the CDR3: TGCAGCATTGAGGGAATACAGGCCCCCGATATCTACACCTTC. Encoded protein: CSIEGIQAPDIYTF.

CDR3 sequence reads: CSVGQASHYGGYTF. The CDR3 DNA reads TGCAGCGTGGGACAGGCCTCGCATTATGGTGGCTACACCTTC. The chain uses TRBV29-1 and TRBJ1-2; 8 bases map to TRBD1. J was trimmed by 7 bases and V by 6 bases; bases with no gene match: 13. The germline V gene encodes CDR1 SQVTM and CDR2 ANQGSEA. The CDR3 has 14 amino acids.

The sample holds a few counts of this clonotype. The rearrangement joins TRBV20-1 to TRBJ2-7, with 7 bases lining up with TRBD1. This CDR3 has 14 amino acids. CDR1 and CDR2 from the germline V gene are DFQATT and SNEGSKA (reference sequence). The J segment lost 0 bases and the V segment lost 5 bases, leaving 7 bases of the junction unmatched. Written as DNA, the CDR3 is TGCAGTGCTGGATCGACAGGGAGCTCCTACGAGCAGTACTTC. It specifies CSAGSTGSSYEQYF.

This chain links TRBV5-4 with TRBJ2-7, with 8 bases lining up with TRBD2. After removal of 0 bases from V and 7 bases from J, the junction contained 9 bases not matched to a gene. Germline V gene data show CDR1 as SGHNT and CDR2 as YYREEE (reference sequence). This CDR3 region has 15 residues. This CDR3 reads CASSLGPGLGVEQYF. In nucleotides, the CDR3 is TGTGCCAGCAGCTTGGGGCCGGGACTAGGTGTAGAGCAGTACTTC.

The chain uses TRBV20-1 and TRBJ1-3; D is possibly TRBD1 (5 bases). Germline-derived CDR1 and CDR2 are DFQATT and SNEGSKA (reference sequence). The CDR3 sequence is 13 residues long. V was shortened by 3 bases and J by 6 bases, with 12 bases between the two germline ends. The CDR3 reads CSARQGRLNTIYF. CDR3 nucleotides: TGCAGTGCTAGGCAGGGCCGTTTAAACACCATATATTTT.

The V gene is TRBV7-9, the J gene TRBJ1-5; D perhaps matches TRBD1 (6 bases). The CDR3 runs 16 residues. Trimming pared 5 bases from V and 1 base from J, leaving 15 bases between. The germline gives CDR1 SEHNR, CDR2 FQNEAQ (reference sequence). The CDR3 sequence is CASSGMTGPSNQPQHF. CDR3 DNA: TGTGCCAGCAGCGGCATGACAGGACCCAGCAATCAGCCCCAGCATTTT.

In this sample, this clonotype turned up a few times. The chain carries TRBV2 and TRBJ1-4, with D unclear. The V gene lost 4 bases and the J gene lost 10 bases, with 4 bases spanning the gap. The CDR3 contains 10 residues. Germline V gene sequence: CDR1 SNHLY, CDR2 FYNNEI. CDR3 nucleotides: TGTGCCAGCAGTGGAGGAAAACTGTTTTTT. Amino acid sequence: CASSGGKLFF.

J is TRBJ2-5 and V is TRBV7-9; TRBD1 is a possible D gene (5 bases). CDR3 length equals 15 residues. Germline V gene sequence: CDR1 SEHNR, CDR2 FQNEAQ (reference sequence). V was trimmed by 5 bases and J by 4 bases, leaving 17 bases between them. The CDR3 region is CASSVDQGFGETQYF. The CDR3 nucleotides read TGTGCCAGCAGCGTTGACCAGGGTTTTGGAGAGACCCAGTACTTC.

Here the CDR3 reads CASTRQGARNQPQHF. CDR3 coding DNA: TGTGCCAGCACCCGACAGGGGGCTCGCAATCAGCCCCAGCATTTT. The chain has TRBV2 and TRBJ1-5; 10 nucleotides agree with TRBD1. Per germline, CDR1 SNHLY and CDR2 FYNNEI. V shed 7 bases and J 2 bases; nucleotides not matched to a gene: 5. The CDR3 has 15 amino acids.

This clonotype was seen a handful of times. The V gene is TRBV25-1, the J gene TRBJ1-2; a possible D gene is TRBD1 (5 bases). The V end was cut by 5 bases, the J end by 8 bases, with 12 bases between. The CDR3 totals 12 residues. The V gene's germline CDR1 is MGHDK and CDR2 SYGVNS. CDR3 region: CASSTSGSGYTF. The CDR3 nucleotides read TGTGCCAGCAGTACCTCAGGGTCCGGCTACACCTTC.

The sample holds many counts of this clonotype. The CDR3 DNA reads TGTGCCAGCAGCTTGCTCTCCTACACAGATACGCAGTATTTT. Protein sequence: CASSLLSYTDTQYF. V gene TRBV7-9 combines with J gene TRBJ2-3; unclear D gene. The V end lost 3 bases, the J end lost 2 bases, and 9 bases lay between the germline ends. This CDR3 is 14 amino acids long. CDR1 is SEHNR, CDR2 FQNEAQ, per germline (reference sequence).